In this sample, the clone carrying this T cell receptor (beta chain) turned up a few times. Its cognate antigen is unknown. This record comes from a study of T cell repertoires in cytomegalovirus infection. About the study: Recently identified HLA-C-restricted and well-studied HLA-B-restricted CMV epitopes were used. Shared public TCR beta signatures pointed to both CMV infection and a matching HLA type.

CDR1 is MDHEN and CDR2 is SYDVKM in the germline V gene. Between the trimmed V and J ends, which lost 6 bases and 10 bases, there was a span of 18 bases. The CDR3 extends over 14 amino acids. Study observations and caveats: Pooled public TCR beta family frequency picked out CMV carriers with the relevant HLA. HLA-C-restricted CMV-specific TCR beta clonotypes prevailed in the ex vivo response.

TCRdb itself ran the reads through MiXCR, one entry per CDR3 protein. The sample includes approximately 990,000 distinct CDR3 sequences, about a third of them seen just once. This receptor was identified in a human donor in good health (CMV status not recorded). Some clones in this sample may be carry-over from other donors' samples. Source: cultured CD8+ T cells from PBMCs, taken from culture after CMV antigen stimulation. The chain uses TRBV28 and TRBJ1-4, with a weak D call TRBD1 (5 bases). CDR3 amino acids: CASRGDGLLGKLFF. The CDR3 bases are TGTGCCAGCAGGGGGGACGGACTACTCGGAAAACTGTTTTTT.